This passage covers 13 T cell receptor beta chains from one sample sequenced in a study of blood T cell repertoires in COVID-19. Only in-frame clones appear in the TCRdb table, and some are missing; sequencing was by immunoSEQ multiplex PCR. The table includes 130,000 or so clones, roughly 89% detected once. Sequencing input: peripheral blood. These TCRs come from a man in his forties with acute or convalescent COVID-19.

The chain is built from TRBV19 and TRBJ1-1, with TRBD1 matching over 7 bases. Germline V gene data show CDR1 as LNHDA and CDR2 as SQIVND (reference sequence). V lost 4 bases to trimming and J lost 5 bases; unmatched junction nucleotides: 7. The CDR3 runs 14 residues. The CDR3 bases are TGTGCCAGTAGTAGCGGCAGGGGGTGGACTGAAGCTTTCTTT. Amino acid sequence: CASSSGRGWTEAFF.

This sequence joins TRBV19 and TRBJ1-1; D gene uncertain. CDR1 and CDR2 (germline): LNHDA, SQIVND (reference sequence). V lost 5 bases and J 0 bases, leaving 7 bases between the germline ends. CDR3 length equals 13 residues. CDR3 amino acids: CASSPQVNTEAFF. CDR3 DNA: TGTGCCAGTAGTCCCCAGGTGAACACTGAAGCTTTCTTT.

The chain has TRBV7-2 and TRBJ1-5; D is unclear. Germline CDR1 SGHTA, CDR2 FQGNSA. The V end was cut by 2 bases, the J end by 0 bases, with 14 bases between. This CDR3 is 17 amino acids long. CDR3 DNA: TGTGCCAGCAGCTTAACCGCGGGAGGCCATAGCAATCAGCCCCAGCATTTT. Translating it yields CASSLTAGGHSNQPQHF.

On this clone: The same CDR3 arises from other DNA sequences in this sample as well. V is TRBV27 and J is TRBJ1-2, with 10 bases aligning to TRBD1. Germline-derived CDR1 and CDR2 are MNHEY and SMNVEV (reference sequence). With V trimmed by 6 bases and J by 2 bases, 3 bases remained unmatched. CDR3 length: 14 amino acids. DNA of the CDR3: TGTGCCAGCAGAAGGACAGGGGGGAACTATGGCTACACCTTC. Translated: CASRRTGGNYGYTF.

A few counts support this clone. This rearrangement joins TRBV30 to TRBJ1-6; D call uncertain. CDR3 length: 15 residues. Between the trimmed V and J ends, which lost 3 bases and 0 bases, there was a span of 9 bases. Germline assignment: CDR1 GTSNPN and CDR2 SVGIG (reference sequence). CDR3 DNA sequence: TGTGCCTGGAGCTGGAGGAGCTCCTATAATTCACCCCTCCACTTT. This translates into CAWSWRSSYNSPLHF.

V and J are TRBV19 and TRBJ1-1; perhaps TRBD1 as D (6 bases). The CDR3 is made up of 16 amino acids. Germline loops: CDR1 LNHDA, CDR2 SQIVND (reference sequence). Trimming took 4 bases from V and 1 from J, leaving 16 bases between them. DNA of the CDR3: TGTGCCAGTAGTAGGCCAGCCGGGACACCGAACACTGAAGCTTTCTTT. Its translation: CASSRPAGTPNTEAFF.

The chain links TRBV3-1 (or the pseudogene TRBV3-2) to TRBJ2-7, with 8 nucleotides matching TRBD1. Trimming at V came to 5 bases and at J to 2 bases, leaving 2 bases not matched to a gene. The V gene's germline CDR1 is LGHDT and CDR2 YNNKEL (reference sequence). CDR3 length: 13 amino acids. The CDR3 sequence is CASSNRGAYEQYF. The CDR3 bases are TGTGCCAGCAGCAACAGGGGGGCCTACGAGCAGTACTTC.

The genes are TRBV27 and TRBJ2-5, with a weak D call TRBD2 (6 bases). Germline V CDR1 and CDR2: MNHEY, SMNVEV (reference sequence). The CDR3 totals 14 residues. The V end lost 6 bases, the J end lost 2 bases, and 13 bases lay between the germline ends. CDR3 sequence (DNA): TGTGCCAGCAGCCTTCTCGGGACTCAAGAGACCCAGTACTTC. It specifies CASSLLGTQETQYF.

This clone was observed a handful of times. V gene TRBV11-3 combines with J gene TRBJ2-7; D possibly corresponds to TRBD1 (6 bases). The germline V and J ends were trimmed by 1 base and 2 bases, with 6 bases remaining between them. The V gene's germline CDR1 is SGHNT and CDR2 YENEEA. This CDR3 has 13 amino acids. The CDR3 loop is CASSLGTAYEQYF. The CDR3 nucleotides read TGTGCCAGCAGCTTAGGGACAGCCTACGAGCAGTACTTC.

This chain uses TRBV9 with TRBJ2-7, with unresolved D. The CDR3 has 14 residues. Germline values: CDR1 SGDLS, CDR2 YYNGEE. Trimming took off 4 bases at V and 3 bases at J, with 14 bases between the two ends. The CDR3 reads CASSPQAEHYEQYF. The DNA of the CDR3 is TGTGCCAGCAGCCCCCAGGCTGAGCACTACGAGCAGTACTTC. Drawing the rest from reference TRBV9 and TRBJ2-7, the complete variable domain is DSGVTQTPKHLITATGQRVTLRCSPRSGDLSVYWYQQSLDQGLQFLIQYYNGEERAKGNILERFSAQQFPDLHSELNLSSLELGDSALYFCASSPQAEHYEQYFGPGTRLTVT.

The V gene is TRBV5-1, the J gene TRBJ1-4; D is possibly TRBD1 (6 bases). Trimming removed 0 bases from V and 4 bases from J, with 10 bases in between. The CDR3 has 15 amino acids. Germline CDR1 SGHRS, CDR2 YFSETQ. The CDR3 sequence is CASSLEQGLNEKLFF. CDR3 in DNA: TGCGCCAGCAGCTTGGAACAGGGTCTTAATGAAAAACTGTTTTTT.

This clone has a single count. CDR3 in DNA: TGTGCCAGCAGCGTACACGGGGTCCCTGGCTACACCTTC. This translates into CASSVHGVPGYTF. V is TRBV5-5 and J is TRBJ1-2; D call uncertain. The CDR3 has 13 amino acids. V was trimmed by 4 bases and J by 7 bases, leaving 14 bases between them. Germline assignment: CDR1 SGHKS and CDR2 YYEKEE (reference sequence).

The rearrangement links TRBV27 to TRBJ1-1, with D perhaps TRBD1 (6 bases). Germline V gives CDR1 MNHEY, CDR2 SMNVEV (reference sequence). The V and J ends lost 4 bases and 0 bases respectively, with 9 bases between them. The CDR3 length is 14 residues. The CDR3 spells CASSSQGMNTEAFF. The CDR3 DNA follows: TGTGCCAGCAGTTCTCAGGGGATGAACACTGAAGCTTTCTTT.